The clone carrying this T cell receptor (beta chain) was recorded a few times. This record belongs to a study of T cell repertoires in cytomegalovirus infection. Study background: Matching HLA type and CMV infection were both indicated by public TCR beta signatures.

Each CDR3 protein gets one entry after TCRdb re-called the reads with MiXCR. The top ten hold 2.5% to 3% of the sample, which has under 850,000 distinct CDR3 sequences, 35% to 45% seen once. Germline V gives CDR1 DFQATT, CDR2 SNEGSKA (reference sequence). The CDR3 is 17 residues long. V lost 1 base to trimming and J lost 6 bases; unmatched junction nucleotides: 8. The sequence derives from a human donor in good health (CMV status not recorded). Some clones in this sample may be carry-over from other donors' samples. This chain connects TRBV20-1 to TRBJ2-1; TRBD2 matches at 14 bases. The sample taken for sequencing was PBMCs. The CDR3 region is CSARVLWGLAGVNEQFF. The CDR3 DNA sequence: TGCAGTGCTAGAGTCCTCTGGGGACTAGCGGGAGTCAATGAGCAGTTCTTC.